The rows below give T cell receptor beta chains drawn from one sample of a study of T cell responses to AZD1222 COVID-19 vaccine. The table came from immunoSEQ multiplex PCR; TCRdb's copy has only in-frame clones and leaves some out. Of approximately 110,000 clones in the sample, 82% were seen once. Sequencing was performed on peripheral blood, taken on day 0 of AZD1222 vaccination. These receptors were collected from an adult in good health. Both conserved end residues are part of each CDR3. Fields, in order: CDR3 protein, CDR3 DNA, V gene, J gene, D gene, clone size. The D gene is left open where the match is weak. Clone size is given for some rows only: seen once, a few or many times, or a class if the clone is expanded.

CDR3aa: CASSLAFVSDGYTF
CDR3nt: TGTGCCAGCAGCTTAGCGTTCGTGAGTGATGGCTACACCTTC
v_gene: TRBV7-2
j_gene: TRBJ1-2
d_gene: NA
abundance: NA

CDR3aa: CASSLNPGANTGELFF
CDR3nt: TGTGCCAGCAGCTTAAATCCGGGGGCGAACACCGGGGAGCTGTTTTTT
v_gene: TRBV11-2
j_gene: TRBJ2-2
d_gene: NA
abundance: few

CDR3aa: CSVGTQTEGYTF
CDR3nt: TGCAGCGTCGGTACCCAGACGGAGGGTTACACCTTC
v_gene: TRBV29-1
j_gene: TRBJ1-2
d_gene: NA
abundance: few

CDR3aa: CASSFGGVTSTDTQYF
CDR3nt: TGTGCCAGCAGCTTCGGGGGGGTAACTAGCACAGATACGCAGTATTTT
v_gene: TRBV7-9
j_gene: TRBJ2-3
d_gene: TRBD2
abundance: NA

CDR3aa: CASSQPGTGKYNEQFF
CDR3nt: TGTGCCAGCAGCCAGCCCGGGACGGGGAAGTACAATGAGCAGTTCTTC
v_gene: TRBV5-6
j_gene: TRBJ2-1
d_gene: NA
abundance: NA

CDR3aa: CASSPGQPNQPQHF
CDR3nt: TGTGCCAGCAGCCCAGGACAGCCTAATCAGCCCCAGCATTTT
v_gene: TRBV7-2
j_gene: TRBJ1-5
d_gene: NA
abundance: NA

CDR3aa: CASSPHDSETQYF
CDR3nt: TGTGCCAGCAGTCCCCATGATAGCGAGACCCAGTACTTC
v_gene: TRBV7-8
j_gene: TRBJ2-5
d_gene: NA
abundance: NA

CDR3aa: CASSSGETYEQYF
CDR3nt: TGTGCCAGCAGTTCTGGCGAAACCTACGAGCAGTACTTC
v_gene: TRBV27
j_gene: TRBJ2-7
d_gene: NA
abundance: NA

CDR3aa: CASSWGQGNTGELFF
CDR3nt: TGCGCCAGCAGCTGGGGACAGGGTAACACCGGGGAGCTGTTTTTT
v_gene: TRBV5-1
j_gene: TRBJ2-2
d_gene: TRBD1
abundance: NA

CDR3aa: CACRLTRDSGNTIYF
CDR3nt: TGTGCCTGTCGCTTAACCCGCGACTCTGGAAACACCATATATTTT
v_gene: TRBV30
j_gene: TRBJ1-3
d_gene: NA
abundance: NA

CDR3aa: CASSPGLAGSGELFF
CDR3nt: TGTGCCAGCAGCCCGGGACTAGCGGGGTCCGGGGAGCTGTTTTTT
v_gene: TRBV11-2
j_gene: TRBJ2-2
d_gene: TRBD2
abundance: NA

CDR3aa: CASSYSIIKRETQYF
CDR3nt: TGTGCCAGCAGTTACAGCATAATAAAGAGGGAGACCCAGTACTTC
v_gene: TRBV6-5
j_gene: TRBJ2-5
d_gene: NA
abundance: few

CDR3aa: CASSDRDRGNQPQHF
CDR3nt: TGTGCCAGCAGTGACCGGGACAGGGGGAATCAGCCCCAGCATTTT
v_gene: TRBV6-2/TRBV6-3
j_gene: TRBJ1-5
d_gene: TRBD1
abundance: NA

CDR3aa: CASSGWDHKTSPYGYTF
CDR3nt: TGTGCCAGCAGCGGTTGGGACCATAAGACATCCCCCTATGGCTACACCTTC
v_gene: TRBV7-9
j_gene: TRBJ1-2
d_gene: NA
abundance: few

CDR3aa: CASSLVKARNTEAFF
CDR3nt: TGTGCCAGCAGTTTAGTGAAGGCCCGGAACACTGAAGCTTTCTTT
v_gene: TRBV27
j_gene: TRBJ1-1
d_gene: NA
abundance: NA

CDR3aa: CASSHRGGSPLHF
CDR3nt: TGCGCCAGCAGCCACCGAGGGGGCTCACCCCTCCACTTT
v_gene: TRBV4-3
j_gene: TRBJ1-6
d_gene: TRBD1
abundance: few

CDR3aa: CASSLYARHPNTEAFF
CDR3nt: TGTGCCAGCAGCTTATACGCGCGACACCCGAACACTGAAGCTTTCTTT
v_gene: TRBV11-2
j_gene: TRBJ1-1
d_gene: NA
abundance: NA

CDR3aa: CASSPGPNGETQYF
CDR3nt: TGCGCCAGCAGCCCGGGGCCCAATGGGGAGACCCAGTACTTC
v_gene: TRBV5-1
j_gene: TRBJ2-5
d_gene: NA
abundance: once

CDR3aa: CASSYASSGERGTQYF
CDR3nt: TGTGCCAGCAGCTATGCTAGCAGCGGGGAACGGGGTACGCAGTATTTT
v_gene: TRBV7-2
j_gene: TRBJ2-3
d_gene: TRBD2
abundance: NA

CDR3aa: CASSSDSFYSPLHF
CDR3nt: TGTGCCAGCAGCTCAGACAGCTTTTATTCACCCCTCCACTTT
v_gene: TRBV7-2
j_gene: TRBJ1-6
d_gene: NA
abundance: NA

CDR3aa: CASSPGGGHYEQYF
CDR3nt: TGTGCCAGCAGCCCTGGGGGGGGCCACTACGAGCAGTACTTC
v_gene: TRBV5-4
j_gene: TRBJ2-7
d_gene: NA
abundance: NA

CDR3aa: CAWSAVAYNQPQHF
CDR3nt: TGTGCCTGGAGTGCCGTCGCTTACAATCAGCCCCAGCATTTT
v_gene: TRBV30
j_gene: TRBJ1-5
d_gene: NA
abundance: once

CDR3aa: CASKRAGKLFF
CDR3nt: TGTGCCAGCAAGAGGGCAGGAAAACTGTTTTTT
v_gene: TRBV6-6
j_gene: TRBJ1-4
d_gene: NA
abundance: NA

CDR3aa: CASSSQGAGIGNTEAFF
CDR3nt: TGTGCCAGCAGTAGTCAGGGGGCTGGGATCGGGAACACTGAAGCTTTCTTT
v_gene: TRBV2
j_gene: TRBJ1-1
d_gene: TRBD1
abundance: NA

CDR3aa: CAISDPTTNTEAFF
CDR3nt: TGTGCCATCAGTGACCCGACAACGAACACTGAAGCTTTCTTT
v_gene: TRBV10-3
j_gene: TRBJ1-1
d_gene: NA
abundance: NA

CDR3aa: CALEEIYGYTF
CDR3nt: TGTGCCTTGGAGGAAATCTATGGCTACACCTTC
v_gene: TRBV30
j_gene: TRBJ1-2
d_gene: NA
abundance: once

CDR3aa: CASSTLVEGAFEQYF
CDR3nt: TGCGCCAGCAGCACCCTGGTGGAGGGGGCCTTCGAGCAGTACTTC
v_gene: TRBV5-1
j_gene: TRBJ2-7
d_gene: NA
abundance: NA

CDR3aa: CASSYAQGRGQYEQYF
CDR3nt: TGTGCCAGCAGTTACGCCCAAGGAAGGGGGCAATACGAGCAGTACTTC
v_gene: TRBV6-6
j_gene: TRBJ2-7
d_gene: TRBD1
abundance: NA

CDR3aa: CAWSRSRVRETQYF
CDR3nt: TGTGCCTGGAGCCGCTCCCGGGTACGGGAGACCCAGTACTTC
v_gene: TRBV30
j_gene: TRBJ2-5
d_gene: NA
abundance: few

CDR3aa: CASSLQGSQVGGYTF
CDR3nt: TGTGCCAGCTCACTTCAAGGGTCCCAGGTTGGCGGCTACACCTTC
v_gene: TRBV18
j_gene: TRBJ1-2
d_gene: NA
abundance: few

CDR3aa: CASSQDKGWNTEAFF
CDR3nt: TGTGCCAGCAGCCAAGATAAGGGGTGGAACACTGAAGCTTTCTTT
v_gene: TRBV14
j_gene: TRBJ1-1
d_gene: NA
abundance: NA

CDR3aa: CASRSGGRFGTEAFF
CDR3nt: TGTGCCAGCAGATCCGGGGGGAGATTTGGGACTGAAGCTTTCTTT
v_gene: TRBV11-2
j_gene: TRBJ1-1
d_gene: NA
abundance: NA

CDR3aa: CASSRGLPTYNEQFF
CDR3nt: TGTGCCAGCAGCAGAGGGCTACCCACCTACAATGAGCAGTTCTTC
v_gene: TRBV2
j_gene: TRBJ2-1
d_gene: NA
abundance: NA

CDR3aa: CASSSGTSEGNEQFF
CDR3nt: TGCGCCAGCAGCTCCGGGACTAGCGAGGGTAATGAGCAGTTCTTC
v_gene: TRBV5-1
j_gene: TRBJ2-1
d_gene: TRBD2
abundance: NA

CDR3aa: CASSAHRERNSPLHF
CDR3nt: TGTGCCAGTAGTGCCCACAGGGAGAGGAATTCACCCCTCCACTTT
v_gene: TRBV19
j_gene: TRBJ1-6
d_gene: NA
abundance: few

CDR3aa: CSGIRGDTQYF
CDR3nt: TGCAGTGGTATCAGGGGAGATACGCAGTATTTT
v_gene: TRBV20-1
j_gene: TRBJ2-3
d_gene: NA
abundance: NA

CDR3aa: CSVDDPRANYGYTF
CDR3nt: TGCAGCGTTGATGACCCAAGGGCGAACTATGGCTACACCTTC
v_gene: TRBV29-1
j_gene: TRBJ1-2
d_gene: NA
abundance: NA

CDR3aa: CASSLSGATNYGYTF
CDR3nt: TGTGCCAGCTCACTCTCGGGCGCCACTAACTATGGCTACACCTTC
v_gene: TRBV18
j_gene: TRBJ1-2
d_gene: NA
abundance: NA

CDR3aa: CASSQETSGLLLNTGELFF
CDR3nt: TGTGCCAGCAGCCAAGAGACTAGCGGACTATTATTGAACACCGGGGAGCTGTTTTTT
v_gene: TRBV3-1/TRBV3-2
j_gene: TRBJ2-2
d_gene: TRBD2
abundance: NA

CDR3aa: CAWGVAGGSDTQYF
CDR3nt: TGTGCCTGGGGGGTAGCGGGGGGCTCAGATACGCAGTATTTT
v_gene: TRBV30
j_gene: TRBJ2-3
d_gene: TRBD2
abundance: NA

CDR3aa: CASSQNLFIGVGEKLFF
CDR3nt: TGCGCCAGCAGCCAAAATTTGTTCATCGGGGTTGGGGAAAAACTGTTTTTT
v_gene: TRBV4-1
j_gene: TRBJ1-4
d_gene: NA
abundance: NA

CDR3aa: CASSPDGSYGYTF
CDR3nt: TGTGCCAGCTCACCGGACGGCTCCTATGGCTACACCTTC
v_gene: TRBV18
j_gene: TRBJ1-2
d_gene: NA
abundance: NA

CDR3aa: CASALAGPGNTIYF
CDR3nt: TGTGCCAGCGCCCTTGCAGGGCCAGGAAACACCATATATTTT
v_gene: TRBV6-6
j_gene: TRBJ1-3
d_gene: NA
abundance: NA

CDR3aa: CSASSGDYRYTF
CDR3nt: TGCAGTGCTAGTTCGGGGGATTATCGCTACACCTTC
v_gene: TRBV20-1
j_gene: TRBJ1-2
d_gene: NA
abundance: NA

CDR3aa: CSASPDRDNQPQHF
CDR3nt: TGCAGTGCTAGTCCAGACAGGGACAATCAGCCCCAGCATTTT
v_gene: TRBV20-1
j_gene: TRBJ1-5
d_gene: TRBD1
abundance: NA

CDR3aa: CASSLGAATGELFF
CDR3nt: TGTGCCAGCAGCTTGGGGGCCGCGACCGGGGAGCTGTTTTTT
v_gene: TRBV5-5
j_gene: TRBJ2-2
d_gene: NA
abundance: NA

CDR3aa: CASSIAGLAKNIQYF
CDR3nt: TGTGCCAGCAGTATAGCGGGGCTAGCCAAAAACATTCAGTACTTC
v_gene: TRBV6-6
j_gene: TRBJ2-4
d_gene: TRBD2
abundance: NA

CDR3aa: CASSEAPTGNYGYTF
CDR3nt: TGTGCCAGCAGCGAGGCCCCGACAGGAAACTATGGCTACACCTTC
v_gene: TRBV6-5
j_gene: TRBJ1-2
d_gene: NA
abundance: NA

CDR3aa: CASSQDAWVRGVNTDTQYF
CDR3nt: TGCGCCAGCAGCCAAGACGCTTGGGTGCGCGGGGTTAACACAGATACGCAGTATTTT
v_gene: TRBV4-3
j_gene: TRBJ2-3
d_gene: NA
abundance: NA

CDR3aa: CASSSGTGGNYGYTF
CDR3nt: TGTGCCAGCAGTTCGGGGACAGGGGGCAACTATGGCTACACCTTC
v_gene: TRBV7-9
j_gene: TRBJ1-2
d_gene: TRBD1
abundance: NA

CDR3aa: CASSVATGGAYEQYF
CDR3nt: TGTGCCAGCAGCGTAGCTACTGGGGGGGCCTACGAGCAGTACTTC
v_gene: TRBV9
j_gene: TRBJ2-7
d_gene: TRBD2
abundance: NA

CDR3aa: CASRTVGSQYGYTF
CDR3nt: TGTGCCAGCAGGACGGTCGGAAGCCAGTATGGCTACACCTTC
v_gene: TRBV6-5
j_gene: TRBJ1-2
d_gene: NA
abundance: NA

CDR3aa: CATSRQGARSSYEQYF
CDR3nt: TGTGCCACCAGCAGACAGGGGGCGAGGAGCTCCTACGAGCAGTACTTC
v_gene: TRBV15
j_gene: TRBJ2-7
d_gene: TRBD1
abundance: NA

CDR3aa: CASSLGGAKGNTEAFF
CDR3nt: TGTGCCAGCAGCTTGGGGGGGGCAAAAGGGAACACTGAAGCTTTCTTT
v_gene: TRBV5-4
j_gene: TRBJ1-1
d_gene: NA
abundance: few

CDR3aa: CASSIQAGSSYNEQFF
CDR3nt: TGTGCCAGTAGTATTCAGGCAGGGAGCTCCTACAATGAGCAGTTCTTC
v_gene: TRBV19
j_gene: TRBJ2-1
d_gene: NA
abundance: NA

CDR3aa: CASSSGPTRVNTGELFF
CDR3nt: TGTGCCAGCAGTTCCGGGCCGACTAGAGTCAACACCGGGGAGCTGTTTTTT
v_gene: TRBV6-2/TRBV6-3
j_gene: TRBJ2-2
d_gene: NA
abundance: NA

CDR3aa: CASSTGQGETQYF
CDR3nt: TGTGCCAGCAGCACTGGACAGGGAGAGACCCAGTACTTC
v_gene: TRBV5-6
j_gene: TRBJ2-5
d_gene: TRBD1
abundance: NA

CDR3aa: CASSLGTYYGYTF
CDR3nt: TGTGCCAGCAGTTTAGGGACTTACTATGGCTACACCTTC
v_gene: TRBV12-3/TRBV12-4
j_gene: TRBJ1-2
d_gene: NA
abundance: few

CDR3aa: CASSYAVGGTDTQYF
CDR3nt: TGTGCCAGCTCCTACGCGGTAGGGGGCACAGATACGCAGTATTTT
v_gene: TRBV18
j_gene: TRBJ2-3
d_gene: NA
abundance: NA

CDR3aa: CASSPRGPEAFF
CDR3nt: TGTGCCAGCAGCCCCCGGGGACCTGAAGCTTTCTTT
v_gene: TRBV7-9
j_gene: TRBJ1-1
d_gene: NA
abundance: NA